This TCR beta chain is drawn from a study of blood T cell repertoires in COVID-19. Study at large: Sites in the United States, Italy and Spain provided acute and convalescent COVID-19 samples. In each case, the material was cDNA or gDNA derived from T cells, B-cell-depleted T cells, or PBMCs.

How the authors handled the data: Reference gene primer amplification in the assay estimated nucleated cell counts. Produced via immunoSEQ multiplex PCR; TCRdb's table is partial and in-frame only. V and J calls and clone size are copied from that table; D and trimming were computed from the DNA. This table has 110,000 to 150,000 clones, approximately 80% appearing once. CDR1 and CDR2 (germline): KGHSH, LQKENI. The V end was cut by 5 bases, the J end by 4 bases, with 14 bases between. This CDR3 is built from 14 residues. The origin of this receptor is a man aged 55 to 70 with active or convalescent COVID-19. The sequenced sample was peripheral blood. The chain has TRBV18 and TRBJ2-5; maybe TRBD2 (6 bases). The CDR3 sequence is CASSNRESAETQYF. DNA of the CDR3: TGTGCCAGCTCAAATCGGGAGAGCGCAGAGACCCAGTACTTC.